A single sample gave rise to the 27 T cell receptor beta chains below, sequenced in a study of blood T cell repertoires in COVID-19 (dated by TCRdb to about 2020). Libraries came from the immunoSEQ multiplex PCR assay. TCRdb took over this immuneACCESS table, retaining in-frame rearrangements with V and J assigned. Such tables are incomplete; in checked studies, under half of the missing clones stem from an unresolved V gene, and the remainder is unexplained. This sample gives about 220,000 clones in total; 75% to 85% of them show up just once. The ten largest clones take up approximately 5.2% of the sample. Sample: peripheral blood. These TCRs come from a woman in her 70s with COVID-19, enrolled during active disease.

This clone came up a few times. The chain recombines TRBV28 with TRBJ1-2; 8 positions match TRBD1. The V and J ends lost 6 bases and 4 bases, in that order; junction bases with no gene match: 4. Germline loops: CDR1 MDHEN, CDR2 SYDVKM. This CDR3 region has 13 residues. DNA for the CDR3: TGTGCCAGCAGATTACAGGGGGGCTATGGCTACACCTTC. Translated, it gives CASRLQGGYGYTF.

This chain joins TRBV6-2 or TRBV6-3 and TRBJ2-2, with D perhaps being TRBD1 or TRBD2 (7 bases each). Trimming cost V 6 bases and J 10 bases, with 12 bases left between them. The CDR3 is made up of 12 amino acids. Germline values: CDR1 MNHEY, CDR2 SVGEGT. CDR3 protein: CASSRGGKELFF. The CDR3, as DNA: TGTGCCAGCAGCAGGGGGGGAAAGGAGCTGTTTTTT.

The genes are TRBV2 and TRBJ1-4; D gene ambiguous. Germline V CDR1 and CDR2: SNHLY, FYNNEI. This CDR3 contains 12 residues. V was cut by 6 bases and J by 8 bases, with 10 bases left in between. CDR3 sequence reads: CASRVGLEKLFF. CDR3 nucleotide sequence: TGTGCCAGCAGGGTCGGTTTGGAAAAACTGTTTTTT.

Only one count was recorded for this clone. The chain links TRBV6-5 to TRBJ1-3, with 9 bases that match TRBD1. Per germline, CDR1 MNHEY and CDR2 SVGAGI. The CDR3 runs 16 residues. V shed 4 bases and J 5 bases; nucleotides not matched to a gene: 9. The CDR3 DNA follows: TGTGCCAGCAGTTCGGGACAGGGTGAAAATAGAAACACCATATATTTT. This translates into CASSSGQGENRNTIYF.

This rearrangement joins TRBV4-3 to TRBJ1-2; perhaps TRBD1 as D (5 bases). This CDR3 is 15 amino acids long. Trimming cost V 0 bases and J 4 bases, with 12 bases left between them. Germline CDR1 and CDR2: LGHNA and YSLEER. CDR3 DNA: TGCGCCAGCAGCCAAGATCAGGGAGGGACCTATGGCTACACCTTC. This sequence encodes CASSQDQGGTYGYTF.

The rearrangement links TRBV9 to TRBJ2-1, with TRBD2 matching 15 bases. The length of the CDR3 is 15 residues. Trimming cost V 0 bases and J 10 bases; bases outside gene matches: 2. Germline CDR1 SGDLS, CDR2 YYNGEE. CDR3 amino acids: CASSVGGLAGGEQFF. Written as DNA, the CDR3 is TGTGCCAGCAGCGTAGGAGGACTAGCGGGAGGGGAGCAGTTCTTC.

This chain links TRBV7-6 with TRBJ2-5; 11 bases are shared with TRBD2. Germline CDR1 SGHVS, CDR2 FNYEAQ. The CDR3 spans 15 residues. The ends lost 5 bases at V and 1 base at J; junction bases unmatched: 3. The DNA of the CDR3 is TGTGCCAGCAGCGGACTAGCGGGCTTCCAAGAGACCCAGTACTTC. This codes for CASSGLAGFQETQYF. Drawing the rest from reference TRBV7-6 and TRBJ2-5, the complete variable domain is GAGVSQSPRYKVTKRGQDVALRCDPISGHVSLYWYRQALGQGPEFLTYFNYEAQQDKSGLPNDRFSAERPEGSISTLTIQRTEQRDSAMYRCASSGLAGFQETQYFGPGTRLLVL.

This clone appeared a single time. The gene calls are TRBV7-2 and TRBJ2-7, with 12 nucleotides matching TRBD2. The CDR3 extends over 14 amino acids. Germline V lookup: CDR1 SGHTA, CDR2 FQGNSA. Losses at the gene ends were 3 bases for V and 5 bases for J; bases not matched to a gene: 2. The DNA of the CDR3 is TGTGCCAGCAGCTTCCGACTAGCGGGGGACGAGCAGTACTTC. Its translation is CASSFRLAGDEQYF.

The genes are TRBV7-2 and TRBJ1-5; D call uncertain. The CDR3 consists of 13 residues. The germline V gene has CDR1 SGHTA and CDR2 FQGNSA. V was trimmed by 2 bases and J by 7 bases, leaving 9 bases between them. The CDR3 bases are TGTGCCAGCAGCTTACAGGTCGACCAGCCCCAGCATTTT. Residues: CASSLQVDQPQHF. The whole variable domain, remainder taken from reference TRBV7-2 and TRBJ1-5, is GAGVSQSPSNKVTEKGKDVELRCDPISGHTALYWYRQSLGQGLEFLIYFQGNSAPDKSGLPSDRFSAERTGGSVSTLTIQRTQQEDSAVYLCASSLQVDQPQHFGDGTRLSIL.

V is TRBV28 and J is TRBJ1-4; 7 bases line up with TRBD1. V lost 4 bases and J lost 5; bases outside the gene matches: 7. This CDR3 is 15 amino acids long. Germline assignment: CDR1 MDHEN and CDR2 SYDVKM. CDR3 protein: CASSSPPGQNEKLFF. The CDR3 nucleotides are TGTGCCAGCAGTTCGCCCCCGGGACAGAATGAAAAACTGTTTTTT.

V and J are TRBV9 and TRBJ1-3; D ambiguous. This CDR3 spans 17 amino acids. Trimming shortened V by 0 bases and J by 0 bases, and 13 bases separated the two germline ends. The germline V gene encodes CDR1 SGDLS and CDR2 YYNGEE. Here the CDR3 reads CASSVEVASHSGNTIYF. CDR3 DNA sequence: TGTGCCAGCAGCGTAGAAGTGGCATCACACTCTGGAAACACCATATATTTT.

The chain is built from TRBV7-8 and TRBJ2-3; 7 nucleotides agree with TRBD2. Unmatched junction bases numbered 6, after V lost 5 bases and J lost 1 base. The CDR3 covers 15 residues. Germline CDR1 reads SGHVS; CDR2 reads FQNEAQ. The CDR3 loop reads CASSLQRDGTDTQYF. Here the CDR3 DNA reads TGTGCCAGCAGCCTTCAGCGGGACGGCACAGATACGCAGTATTTT.

The chain recombines TRBV28 with TRBJ1-4; D remains ambiguous. Trimming shortened V by 4 bases and J by 4 bases, and 4 bases separated the two germline ends. This CDR3 spans 12 amino acids. Per the germline V gene, CDR1 is MDHEN and CDR2 is SYDVKM. For the CDR3, the DNA is TGTGCCAGCAGTTCGTATAATGAAAAACTGTTTTTT. Residues: CASSSYNEKLFF.

The chain carries TRBV7-7 and TRBJ2-5; 8 bases align to TRBD1. The CDR3 is made up of 15 amino acids. Trimming cost V 5 bases and J 1 base; bases outside gene matches: 6. Germline V gene data show CDR1 as SSHAT and CDR2 as FNYEAQ (reference sequence). CDR3: CASSEGTGPQETQYF. CDR3 in DNA: TGTGCCAGCAGCGAAGGGACAGGACCCCAAGAGACCCAGTACTTC.

The sample holds a few counts of this clone. This sequence joins TRBV14 and TRBJ1-2; 7 bases are shared with TRBD1. V gave up 5 bases and J gave up 7 bases; unmatched junction bases: 7. Per the germline V gene, CDR1 is SGHDN and CDR2 is FVKESK. The CDR3 contains 13 residues. The CDR3 DNA reads as TGTGCCAGCAGCTCTCGACAGGGCTCTGGCTACACCTTC. Amino acids: CASSSRQGSGYTF. Filled out from reference TRBV14 and TRBJ1-2, the complete variable domain reads EAGVTQFPSHSVIEKGQTVTLRCDPISGHDNLYWYRRVMGKEIKFLLHFVKESKQDESGMPNNRFLAERTGGTYSTLKVQPAELEDSGVYFCASSSRQGSGYTFGSGTRLTVV.

This clone occurred once. The chain carries TRBV19 and TRBJ1-5, with D perhaps TRBD1 (5 bases). CDR1 is LNHDA, CDR2 SQIVND, per germline (reference sequence). V lost 3 bases and J lost 3, with 9 bases in between. The CDR3 is 14 residues long. The chain's CDR3 is CASSIRGNNQPQHF. CDR3 nucleotide sequence: TGTGCCAGTAGTATTAGGGGTAACAATCAGCCCCAGCATTTT. Supplemented by reference TRBV19 and TRBJ1-5, the full variable domain reads DGGITQSPKYLFRKEGQNVTLSCEQNLNHDAMYWYRQDPGQGLRLIYYSQIVNDFQKGDIAEGYSVSREKKESFPLTVTSAQKNPTAFYLCASSIRGNNQPQHFGDGTRLSIL.

The chain is built from TRBV5-4 and TRBJ2-5, with 7 positions matching TRBD1. This CDR3 spans 13 amino acids. Germline loops: CDR1 SGHNT, CDR2 YYREEE (reference sequence). Trimming took 6 bases from V and 2 from J; bases not matched to a gene: 4. The CDR3 protein is CASNPQGQETQYF. For the CDR3, the DNA is TGTGCCAGCAACCCACAGGGGCAAGAGACCCAGTACTTC. Based on the CDR3 plus reference TRBV5-4 and TRBJ2-5, the full variable domain is ETGVTQSPTHLIKTRGQQVTLRCSSQSGHNTVSWYQQALGQGPQFIFQYYREEENGRGNFPPRFSGLQFPNYSSELNVNALELDDSALYLCASNPQGQETQYFGPGTRLLVL.

J is TRBJ2-3 and V is TRBV28, with TRBD2 identical over 11 bases. V lost 7 bases and J lost 3; bases outside the gene matches: 6. From germline, CDR1 is MDHEN and CDR2 SYDVKM. This CDR3 region has 15 residues. In nucleotides, the CDR3 is TGTGCCAGCAACCCCCGGACTAGCGGGACAGATACGCAGTATTTT. This encodes CASNPRTSGTDTQYF.

The DNA of the CDR3 is TGCGCCAGCAGGGACTCATTCAATACCTACAATGAGCAGTTCTTC. It yields the protein CASRDSFNTYNEQFF. The chain links TRBV10-2 to TRBJ2-1, with D possibly being TRBD2 (5 bases). Germline V CDR1 and CDR2: WSHSY, SAAADI. The CDR3 length is 15 residues. Trimming shortened V by 6 bases and J by 2 bases, and 14 bases separated the two germline ends.

CDR3: CASSDREGFAEAFF. Here the CDR3 DNA reads TGTGCCAGCAGCGACAGGGAAGGTTTTGCTGAAGCTTTCTTT. The V call is TRBV7-2, the J call TRBJ1-1; 7 bases agree with TRBD1. This CDR3 contains 14 residues. Germline lookup yields CDR1 SGHTA and CDR2 FQGNSA. V shed 5 bases, J shed 6 bases, and the junction held 9 bases outside the gene matches.

V gene TRBV3-1 (or the pseudogene TRBV3-2) combines with J gene TRBJ1-4; D uncertain. V was clipped by 0 bases and J by 3 bases, with 8 bases between them. CDR3 length: 15 amino acids. Germline V gene sequence: CDR1 LGHDT, CDR2 YNNKEL (reference sequence). The chain's CDR3 is CASSQDYRPNEKLFF. The CDR3, as DNA: TGTGCCAGCAGCCAAGATTACAGACCTAATGAAAAACTGTTTTTT.

This clone was counted only a few times. The J gene is TRBJ2-1, the V gene TRBV19, with 9 positions matching TRBD2. Losses at the gene ends were 5 bases for V and 7 bases for J; bases not matched to a gene: 15. This CDR3 has 17 amino acids. Germline assignment: CDR1 LNHDA and CDR2 SQIVND (reference sequence). The chain's CDR3 is CASSVLRSGTSRNEQFF. The DNA for the CDR3 is TGTGCCAGTAGTGTACTTAGATCCGGGACTAGCAGAAATGAGCAGTTCTTC.

V gene TRBV10-3 combines with J gene TRBJ2-5; TRBD2 matches at 8 bases. Germline-derived CDR1 and CDR2 are ENHRY and SYGVKD. The CDR3 sequence is 14 residues long. CDR3 in amino acids: CASGRTSTQETQYF. CDR3 DNA sequence: TGTGCGTCCGGACGGACTAGCACCCAAGAGACCCAGTACTTC.

The chain joins TRBV28 to TRBJ2-2; 8 nucleotides line up with TRBD2. This CDR3 comprises 13 residues. Germline-derived CDR1 and CDR2 are MDHEN and SYDVKM. The junction had 3 bases not matched to a gene; V was cut back by 10 bases and J by 2 bases. This chain's CDR3 is CATRTSNTGELFF. Written as DNA, the CDR3 is TGTGCCACCAGGACTAGCAACACCGGGGAGCTGTTTTTT.

The chain recombines TRBV28 with TRBJ1-1; D gene ambiguous. This CDR3 is built from 15 residues. Trimming removed 8 bases at V and 2 bases at J, with 18 bases between. CDR1 is MDHEN and CDR2 is SYDVKM in the germline V gene. CDR3 in amino acids: CASESFGVINTEAFF. The CDR3 nucleotides are TGTGCCAGCGAGTCCTTTGGTGTAATCAACACTGAAGCTTTCTTT.

This rearrangement joins TRBV10-1 to TRBJ2-5; D might be TRBD2 (6 bases). The CDR3 runs to 13 residues. Trimming removed 8 bases at V and 5 bases at J, with 15 bases between. Germline CDR1 and CDR2: WNHNN and SYGVQD (reference sequence). CDR3 region: CASFLPGGETQYF. In DNA, the CDR3 is TGCGCCAGCTTCCTCCCCGGAGGGGAGACCCAGTACTTC.

This sequence joins TRBV28 and TRBJ2-1; D unresolved. The ends were cut back, 2 bases at V and 10 bases at J, with 6 bases in the middle. Germline assignment: CDR1 MDHEN and CDR2 SYDVKM. The CDR3 has 11 residues. For the CDR3, the DNA is TGTGCCAGCAGTTTAATGCGGGAGCAGTTCTTC. It specifies CASSLMREQFF.